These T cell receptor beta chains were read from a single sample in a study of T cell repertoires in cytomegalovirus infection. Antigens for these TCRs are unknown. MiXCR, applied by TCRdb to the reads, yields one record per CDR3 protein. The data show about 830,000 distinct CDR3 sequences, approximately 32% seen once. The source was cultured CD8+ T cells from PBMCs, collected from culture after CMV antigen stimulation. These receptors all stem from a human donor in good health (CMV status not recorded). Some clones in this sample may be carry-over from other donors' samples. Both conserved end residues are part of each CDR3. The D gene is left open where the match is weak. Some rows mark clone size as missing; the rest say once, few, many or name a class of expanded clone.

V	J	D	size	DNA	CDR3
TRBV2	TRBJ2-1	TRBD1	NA	TGTGCTTGGGGGCAGGGGGATTACAATGAGCAGTTCTTC	CAWGQGDYNEQFF
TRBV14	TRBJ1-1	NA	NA	TGTGCCAGCAGCCAAGCCCGCAGCACTGAAGCTTTCTTT	CASSQARSTEAFF
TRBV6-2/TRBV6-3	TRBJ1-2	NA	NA	TGTGCCAGCAGTTACTCGCCACTTCTGGCCTCTCAGTATGGCTACACCTTC	CASSYSPLLASQYGYTF
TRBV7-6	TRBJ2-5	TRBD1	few	TGTGCCAGCAGCCCTCACCTGGGACAGGGGGCCTGGGAGACCCAGTACTTC	CASSPHLGQGAWETQYF
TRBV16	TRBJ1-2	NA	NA	TGTGCCAGCAGCGGCGGGGGGCTTGGATATGGCTACACCTTC	CASSGGGLGYGYTF
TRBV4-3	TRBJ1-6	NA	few	TGCGCCAGCAGCCAAGAAGGGTGGGGGGAGTGGTCCTATAATTCACCCCTCCACTTT	CASSQEGWGEWSYNSPLHF
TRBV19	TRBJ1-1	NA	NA	TGTGCCAGTAGTAGCAGCCAGGGGATGAGAACTTTCTTT	CASSSSQGMRTFF
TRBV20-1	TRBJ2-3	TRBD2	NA	TGCAGTGCAGGAGGAGCGGGAGGTACGCAGTATTTT	CSAGGAGGTQYF
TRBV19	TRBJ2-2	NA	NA	TGTGCCAGTAGTATAGATCTTGCCGCCGGGGAGCTGTTTTTT	CASSIDLAAGELFF
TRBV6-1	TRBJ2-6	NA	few	TGTGCCAGCAGGGGGAAAGAACCGAATTCTGGGGCCAACGTCCTGACTTTC	CASRGKEPNSGANVLTF
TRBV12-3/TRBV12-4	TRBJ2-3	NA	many	TGTGCCAGCAGCTTCCGGGGTTCTAGCACAGATACGCAGTATTTT	CASSFRGSSTDTQYF
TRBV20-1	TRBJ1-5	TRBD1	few	TGCAGTGCTGTCCGGGACAGGGGGATCCAGCCCCAGCATTTT	CSAVRDRGIQPQHF
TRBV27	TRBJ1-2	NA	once	TGTGCCAGCAGTTTCCTACGGGACATCGCTTCCGACTATGGCTACACCTTC	CASSFLRDIASDYGYTF
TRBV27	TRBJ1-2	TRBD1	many	TGTGCCAGCAGTGGGACAGGGCCCAGTGGCTACACCTTC	CASSGTGPSGYTF
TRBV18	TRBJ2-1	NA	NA	TGTGCCAGCTATCTAAGGACCGGCAGGGATGAGCAGTTCTTC	CASYLRTGRDEQFF
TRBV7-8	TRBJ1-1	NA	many	TGTGCCAGCAGCTCGAGGCTTTCCGGGCAGTCTGAAGCTTTCTTT	CASSSRLSGQSEAFF
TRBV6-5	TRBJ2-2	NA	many	TGTGCCAGCAGTATCTCCGGGGAGCTGTTTTTT	CASSISGELFF
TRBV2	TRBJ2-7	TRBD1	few	TGTGCCAGCAGTGACGGGGACAGGGTTTACGAGCAGTACTTC	CASSDGDRVYEQYF